These 3 T cell receptor beta chains were all obtained from the same sample, sequenced in a study of blood T cell repertoires in COVID-19. Data came from immunoSEQ multiplex PCR; TCRdb stores just in-frame clones and leaves some out. The sample records about 270,000 clones, around 86% being singletons. Sequencing was carried out using peripheral blood. These receptors were collected from a woman aged 55-69 years with active or convalescent COVID-19.

The count of this clone is one. The gene calls are TRBV9 and TRBJ1-2, with 10 bases lining up with TRBD1. The V gene end was trimmed by 2 bases and the J gene end by 2 bases; junction bases not matched to a gene: 3. The CDR3 contains 15 residues. Germline V gives CDR1 SGDLS, CDR2 YYNGEE. Here the CDR3 reads CASSVGTGENYGYTF. The CDR3 DNA reads TGTGCCAGCAGCGTGGGGACAGGGGAAAACTATGGCTACACCTTC.

The chain links TRBV2 to TRBJ1-2; TRBD1 might be the D (5 bases). CDR1 is SNHLY, CDR2 FYNNEI, per germline. The CDR3 length is 13 residues. V was shortened by 8 bases and J by 2 bases, with 12 bases between the two germline ends. CDR3 in DNA: TGTGCCAGCCCCCAGGCAGGGAACTATGGCTACACCTTC. Its translation: CASPQAGNYGYTF. Drawing the rest from reference TRBV2 and TRBJ1-2, the complete variable domain is EPEVTQTPSHQVTQMGQEVILRCVPISNHLYFYWYRQILGQKVEFLVSFYNNEISEKSEIFDDQFSVERPDGSNFTLKIRSTKLEDSAMYFCASPQAGNYGYTFGSGTRLTVV.

The rearrangement joins TRBV18 to TRBJ2-5; 14 nucleotides agree with TRBD2. There are 18 residues in the CDR3. CDR1 and CDR2 (germline): KGHSH, LQKENI. V was pared by 2 bases and J by 4 bases, with 9 bases of the junction left unmatched. CDR3: CASSPLGLAGVTGETQYF. The CDR3 coding sequence is TGTGCCAGCTCACCATTGGGACTAGCGGGGGTAACCGGAGAGACCCAGTACTTC.